The 17 T cell receptor beta chains in this list originate from one sample, sequenced in a study of T cell repertoires in cytomegalovirus infection. One entry per CDR3 protein results from TCRdb running MiXCR on the reads. The repertoire has a few hundred thousand distinct CDR3 sequences, about 13% of them found once; the top ten carry around 9.5%. Material for sequencing was PBMCs. The receptors come from a human donor in good health (CMV status not recorded). Some clones in this sample may be carry-over from other donors' samples.

This clonotype was detected many times. The gene calls are TRBV7-8 and TRBJ1-3; 8 positions match TRBD1. Germline loops: CDR1 SGHVS, CDR2 FQNEAQ. After removal of 5 bases from V and 2 bases from J, the junction contained 5 bases not matched to a gene. CDR3 length: 15 amino acids. CDR3 amino acids: CASSLVQGAGNTIYF. CDR3 sequence (DNA): TGTGCCAGCAGCCTCGTACAGGGGGCTGGAAACACCATATATTTT.

This clonotype showed up many times. The chain combines TRBV19 with TRBJ1-5, with D perhaps TRBD1 (6 bases). Trimming shortened V by 3 bases and J by 7 bases, and 13 bases separated the two germline ends. The CDR3 is 14 residues long. The germline V gene encodes CDR1 LNHDA and CDR2 SQIVND (reference sequence). The DNA of the CDR3 is TGTGCCAGTAGTATCAGGGGCGTCGGGCAGCCCCAGCATTTT. As protein: CASSIRGVGQPQHF.

This chain connects TRBV15 to TRBJ1-6, with 7 bases aligning to TRBD1. Germline V gives CDR1 LNHNV, CDR2 YYDKDF (reference sequence). V was pared by 3 bases and J by 5 bases, with 4 bases of the junction left unmatched. The CDR3 covers 15 residues. CDR3 protein: CATSSKGTDNSPLHF. The CDR3 coding sequence is TGTGCCACCAGCAGCAAGGGGACAGATAATTCACCCCTCCACTTT.

This clonotype has a count of ten or more. V is TRBV7-2 and J is TRBJ2-1; the D is unclear. Germline CDR1 SGHTA, CDR2 FQGNSA. This CDR3 region has 11 residues. Trimming took off 0 bases at V and 11 bases at J, with 5 bases between the two ends. The CDR3 nucleotides read TGTGCCAGCAGCTTAGCTCTAAAGCAGTTCTTC. Amino acid sequence: CASSLALKQFF. Drawing the rest from reference TRBV7-2 and TRBJ2-1, the complete variable domain is GAGVSQSPSNKVTEKGKDVELRCDPISGHTALYWYRQSLGQGLEFLIYFQGNSAPDKSGLPSDRFSAERTGGSVSTLTIQRTQQEDSAVYLCASSLALKQFFGPGTRLTVL.

This clonotype has at least ten counts. This CDR3 is CASSDGLLRDTGELFF. The CDR3 nucleotides are TGTGCCAGCAGTGATGGACTTCTTCGGGACACCGGGGAGCTGTTTTTT. The chain has TRBV28 and TRBJ2-2, with a weak D call TRBD2 (5 bases). The CDR3 runs to 16 residues. Deletions cut 5 bases from V and 3 bases from J, with 16 bases between. Germline CDR1 and CDR2: MDHEN and SYDVKM.

This clonotype was detected many times. The V gene is TRBV7-8, the J gene TRBJ2-1; 10 bases fit TRBD2. Looked up from germline, CDR1 is SGHVS and CDR2 is FQNEAQ. CDR3 length: 19 residues. With V trimmed by 3 bases and J by 0 bases, 11 bases remained unmatched. CDR3 DNA sequence: TGTGCCAGCAGCTTCTCCGGGACTAGCGCGTTCAGCTCCTACAATGAGCAGTTCTTC. The encoded protein is CASSFSGTSAFSSYNEQFF. Full variable domain (outside the CDR3, taken from reference TRBV7-8 and TRBJ2-1): GAGVSQSPRYKVAKRGQDVALRCDPISGHVSLFWYQQALGQGPEFLTYFQNEAQLDKSGLPSDRFFAERPEGSVSTLKIQRTQQEDSAVYLCASSFSGTSAFSSYNEQFFGPGTRLTVL.

This clonotype was seen repeatedly, ten times or more. The rearrangement joins TRBV7-6 to TRBJ2-5; TRBD1 agrees at 8 bases. Germline V CDR1 and CDR2: SGHVS, FNYEAQ. The CDR3 loop spans 15 amino acids. The V segment lost 5 bases and the J segment 1 base; nucleotides outside the gene matches: 6. The CDR3 sequence: CASSTGQGTQETQYF. For the CDR3, the DNA is TGTGCCAGCAGCACCGGACAGGGAACCCAAGAGACCCAGTACTTC.

The genes are TRBV7-3 and TRBJ1-1; D remains ambiguous. Germline CDR1 reads SGHTA; CDR2 reads FQGTGA. The V gene lost 5 bases and the J gene lost 3 bases, with 10 bases spanning the gap. The CDR3 is 13 amino acids. CDR3 sequence (DNA): TGTGCCAGCAGCCTAAACACGTACACTGAAGCTTTCTTT. Its protein is CASSLNTYTEAFF.

The J gene is TRBJ1-2, the V gene TRBV10-2, with D perhaps matching TRBD1 (5 bases). The CDR3 is 13 residues long. Trimming took off 2 bases at V and 7 bases at J, with 11 bases between the two ends. The germline V gene has CDR1 WSHSY and CDR2 SAAADI. DNA for the CDR3: TGCGCCAGCAGTGAGCGGGGCTCGCGTGGCTACACCTTC. Translation gives CASSERGSRGYTF.

This chain joins TRBV19 and TRBJ1-1; D is possibly TRBD1 (6 bases). CDR3 length equals 13 residues. V was shortened by 4 bases and J by 3 bases, with 9 bases between the two germline ends. In germline, CDR1 is LNHDA, CDR2 SQIVND (reference sequence). Here the CDR3 DNA reads TGTGCCAGTAGTACTACAGGGTACACTGAAGCTTTCTTT. Its protein product is CASSTTGYTEAFF.

This clonotype has more than one count but fewer than ten. This rearrangement joins TRBV20-1 to TRBJ2-6; tentatively, D is TRBD2 (6 bases). The CDR3 is made up of 16 amino acids. Germline lookup yields CDR1 DFQATT and CDR2 SNEGSKA (reference sequence). V lost 3 bases and J lost 0, with 12 bases in between. This CDR3 reads CSASVGGSSGANVLTF. CDR3 nucleotide sequence: TGCAGTGCTAGTGTGGGAGGATCCTCTGGGGCCAACGTCCTGACTTTC.

V gene TRBV6-5 combines with J gene TRBJ1-6; D ambiguous. CDR1 is MNHEY, CDR2 SVGAGI, per germline. This CDR3 has 14 amino acids. With 2 bases removed from V and 2 bases from J, the gap between germline ends came to 4 bases. This CDR3 is CASSYGAYNSPLHF. The CDR3 DNA follows: TGTGCCAGCAGTTACGGGGCCTATAATTCACCCCTCCACTTT.

This clonotype appeared many times. The V call is TRBV7-9, the J call TRBJ1-1; 9 nucleotides match TRBD1. Trimming took 3 bases from V and 7 from J; bases not matched to a gene: 9. Germline CDR1 and CDR2: SEHNR and FQNEAQ (reference sequence). The CDR3 is made up of 15 amino acids. The CDR3 loop reads CASSFRDRDDIEAFF. CDR3 bases: TGTGCCAGCAGCTTCCGGGACAGGGACGACATTGAAGCTTTCTTT.

This clonotype was recorded at least ten times. The chain is built from TRBV7-3 and TRBJ1-2, with a possible D match to TRBD1 (5 bases). The germline V gene encodes CDR1 SGHTA and CDR2 FQGTGA. Trimming left V 5 bases short and J 0 bases short, with 16 bases between. This CDR3 is 16 amino acids long. In nucleotides, the CDR3 is TGTGCCAGCAGCCGTGGACCGACGGGACCTAACTATGGCTACACCTTC. As protein: CASSRGPTGPNYGYTF.

This chain uses TRBV9 with TRBJ2-1; D might be TRBD1 or TRBD2, each matching 6 bases. The ends were cut back, 4 bases at V and 0 bases at J, with 11 bases in the middle. The germline V gene encodes CDR1 SGDLS and CDR2 YYNGEE. The CDR3 runs 15 residues. The DNA of the CDR3 is TGTGCCAGCAGCTCCGGGGGCCCCTCCTACAATGAGCAGTTCTTC. It yields the protein CASSSGGPSYNEQFF.

CDR3 loop: CSARGRATDTQYF. As DNA, the CDR3 is TGCAGTGCTAGAGGGCGGGCCACAGATACGCAGTATTTT. The chain links TRBV20-1 to TRBJ2-3; tentative D call: TRBD2 (5 bases). CDR3 length: 13 residues. Trimming cost V 1 base and J 2 bases, with 7 bases left between them. The germline gives CDR1 DFQATT, CDR2 SNEGSKA (reference sequence).

This clonotype showed up just a few times. The chain employs TRBV11-3 and TRBJ1-1; tentatively, D is TRBD1 (6 bases). The CDR3 extends over 15 amino acids. V was pared by 1 base and J by 1 base, with 10 bases between. Germline CDR1 and CDR2: SGHNT and YENEEA. CDR3 region: CASSLVGGSNTEAFF. CDR3 DNA sequence: TGTGCCAGCAGCTTAGTTGGGGGCTCGAACACTGAAGCTTTCTTT.